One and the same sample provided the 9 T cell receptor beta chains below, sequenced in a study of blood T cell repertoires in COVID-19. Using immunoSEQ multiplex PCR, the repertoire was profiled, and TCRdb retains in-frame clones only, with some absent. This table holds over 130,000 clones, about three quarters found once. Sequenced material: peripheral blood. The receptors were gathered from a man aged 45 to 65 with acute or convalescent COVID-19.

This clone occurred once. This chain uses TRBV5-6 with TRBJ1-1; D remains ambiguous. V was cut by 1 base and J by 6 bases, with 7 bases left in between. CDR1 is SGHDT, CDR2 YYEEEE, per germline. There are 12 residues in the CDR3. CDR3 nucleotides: TGTGCCAGCAGCTTGAGAGCCTCTGAAGCTTTCTTT. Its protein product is CASSLRASEAFF.

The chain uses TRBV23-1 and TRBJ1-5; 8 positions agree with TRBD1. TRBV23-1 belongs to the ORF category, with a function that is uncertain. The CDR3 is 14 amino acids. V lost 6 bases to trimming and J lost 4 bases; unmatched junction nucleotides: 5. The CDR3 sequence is CASRPDRANQPQHF. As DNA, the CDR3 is TGCGCCAGCAGACCGGACAGGGCAAATCAGCCCCAGCATTTT.

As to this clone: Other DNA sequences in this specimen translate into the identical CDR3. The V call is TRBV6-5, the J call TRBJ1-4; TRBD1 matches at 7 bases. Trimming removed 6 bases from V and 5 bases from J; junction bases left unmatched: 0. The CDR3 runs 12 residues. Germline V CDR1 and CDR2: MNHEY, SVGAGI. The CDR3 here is CASRGQNEKLFF. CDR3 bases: TGTGCCAGCAGGGGACAGAATGAAAAACTGTTTTTT.

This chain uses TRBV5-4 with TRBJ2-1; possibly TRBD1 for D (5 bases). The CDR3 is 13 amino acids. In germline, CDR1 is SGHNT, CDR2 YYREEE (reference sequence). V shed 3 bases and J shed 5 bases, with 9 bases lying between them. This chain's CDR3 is CASSSDRNNEQFF. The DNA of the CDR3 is TGTGCCAGCAGCTCAGACAGAAACAATGAGCAGTTCTTC.

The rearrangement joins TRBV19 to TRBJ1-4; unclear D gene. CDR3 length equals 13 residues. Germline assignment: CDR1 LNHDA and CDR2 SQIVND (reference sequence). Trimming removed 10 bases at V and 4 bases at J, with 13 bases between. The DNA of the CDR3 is TGTGCCACCAACCCTCGGGTTAATGAAAAACTGTTTTTT. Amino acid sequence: CATNPRVNEKLFF.

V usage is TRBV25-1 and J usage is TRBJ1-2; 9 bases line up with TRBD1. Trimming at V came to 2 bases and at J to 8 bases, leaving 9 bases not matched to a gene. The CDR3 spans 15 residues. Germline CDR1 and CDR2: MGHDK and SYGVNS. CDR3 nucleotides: TGTGCCAGCAGTGAACCAGGGACAGGGTTGGACGGCTACACCTTC. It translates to CASSEPGTGLDGYTF.

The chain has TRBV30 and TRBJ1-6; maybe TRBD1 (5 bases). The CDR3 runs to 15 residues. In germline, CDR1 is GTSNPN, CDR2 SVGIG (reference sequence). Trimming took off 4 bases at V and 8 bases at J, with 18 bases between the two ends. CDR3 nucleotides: TGTGCCTGGAAGAAGTGGCCTGGGGGGGATTCACCCCTCCACTTT. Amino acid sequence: CAWKKWPGGDSPLHF.

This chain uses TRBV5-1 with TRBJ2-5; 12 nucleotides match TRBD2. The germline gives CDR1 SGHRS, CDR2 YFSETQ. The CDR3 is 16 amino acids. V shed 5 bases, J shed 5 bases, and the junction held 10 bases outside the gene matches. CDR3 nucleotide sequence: TGCGCCAGCAGTCATCTGACTAGCGGGGGCGTGGAGACCCAGTACTTC. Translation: CASSHLTSGGVETQYF.

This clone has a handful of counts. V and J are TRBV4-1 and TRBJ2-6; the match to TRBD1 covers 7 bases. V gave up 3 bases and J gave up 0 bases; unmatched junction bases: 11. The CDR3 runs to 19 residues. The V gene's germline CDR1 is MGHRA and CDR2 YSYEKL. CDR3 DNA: TGCGCCAGCAGCCACCAATCCGGGACAGTGAGCTCTGGGGCCAACGTCCTGACTTTC. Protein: CASSHQSGTVSSGANVLTF.